This paragraph reports one T cell receptor (beta chain). Other DNA sequences within the sample encode an identical CDR3. This sample stems from a study of shared clonotypes between healthy human individuals. TCRdb keeps only in-frame clones here, not all; method: immunoSEQ multiplex PCR. This table has around 1.4 million clones, approximately 98.5% appearing once. V was pared by 6 bases and J by 2 bases, with 10 bases between. The germline V gene has CDR1 KGHSH and CDR2 LQKENI. CDR3 length: 14 amino acids. Sequenced sample: naive CD4+ T cells sorted from blood. Subset specified: CD45RA+ positively selected. This sequence originates from a young man in good health. V is TRBV18 and J is TRBJ2-2, with a possible D match to TRBD1 (6 bases). The CDR3 loop reads CASSRTANTGELFF. The CDR3 bases are TGTGCCAGCTCCCGGACAGCCAACACCGGGGAGCTGTTTTTT.